The source of this T cell receptor (beta chain) is a study of T cells after yellow fever vaccination. Study-wide context: The authors prepared low-cell-number fractions using SMART-Seq v4 Ultra Low Input. Study conclusions and caveats: Just a small share of clonotypes turned up in the CD4 compartment as well as the CD8 compartment. In post-booster samples, most primary-vaccination clones reappeared (about 95% CD4, roughly 88% CD8). Researchers report a weaker secondary response that nonetheless peaked faster, day 5 versus 15.

TCRdb redid the calling of the 5' RACE reads with MiXCR, one entry per CDR3 protein. The table includes roughly 500,000 distinct CDR3 sequences, 19% detected once. Concerning this clonotype itself: Antigen specificity is unknown.

This clonotype originated in a man aged 30 to 39 who received the YFV17D yellow fever vaccine. Sequences were derived from PBMCs, sampled 15 days after the yellow fever booster vaccination.

The CDR3 is CASSTYTGLWNSPLHF. CDR3 sequence (DNA): TGTGCCAGCAGTACCTACACGGGTCTATGGAATTCACCCCTCCACTTT. The chain carries TRBV12-3 or TRBV12-4 and TRBJ1-6; D ambiguous. Trimming took off 5 bases at V and 7 bases at J, with 18 bases between the two ends. The CDR3 loop spans 16 amino acids.